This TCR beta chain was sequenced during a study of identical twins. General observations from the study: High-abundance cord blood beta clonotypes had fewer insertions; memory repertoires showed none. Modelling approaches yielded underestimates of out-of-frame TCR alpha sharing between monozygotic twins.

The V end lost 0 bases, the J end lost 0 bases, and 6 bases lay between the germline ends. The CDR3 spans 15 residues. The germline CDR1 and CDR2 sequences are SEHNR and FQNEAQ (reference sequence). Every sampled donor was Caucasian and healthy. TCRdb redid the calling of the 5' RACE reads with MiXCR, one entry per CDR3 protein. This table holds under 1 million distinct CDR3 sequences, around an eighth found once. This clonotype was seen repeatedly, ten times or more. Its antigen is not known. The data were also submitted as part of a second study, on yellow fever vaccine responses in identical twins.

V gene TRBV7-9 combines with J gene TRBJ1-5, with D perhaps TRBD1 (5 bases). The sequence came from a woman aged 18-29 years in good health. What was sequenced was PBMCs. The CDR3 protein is CASSLAGDSNQPQHF. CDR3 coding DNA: TGTGCCAGCAGCTTAGCAGGGGATAGCAATCAGCCCCAGCATTTT. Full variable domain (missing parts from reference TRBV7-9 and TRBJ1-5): DTGVSQNPRHKITKRGQNVTFRCDPISEHNRLYWYRQTLGQGPEFLTYFQNEAQLEKSRLLSDRFSAERPKGSFSTLEIQRTEQGDSAMYLCASSLAGDSNQPQHFGDGTRLSIL.